The sequence of this TCR beta chain was determined in a study of CD8 T cells in Susac syndrome. TCR beta sequencing was performed on blood CD8+ and CD4+ T cells. TEMRA cells were FACS-enriched, unlike CD8+ and CD4+ T cells, which were negatively isolated. Reverse transcription of about 0.5 to 1 ug RNA used random hexamers. TCRdb reprocessed the immunoSEQ multiplex PCR reads with MiXCR, giving one entry per CDR3 protein. The data contain almost 450,000 distinct CDR3 sequences, approximately 89% of them seen just once; the ten biggest clones take up about 0.1%. The CDR3 is 15 residues long. Germline V lookup: CDR1 MNHEY, CDR2 SVGAGI. The V gene lost 2 bases and the J gene lost 4 bases, with 12 bases spanning the gap.

This receptor was obtained from a human donor with multiple sclerosis. The chain carries TRBV6-5 and TRBJ2-1, with D perhaps TRBD1 (5 bases). The material sequenced was CD8+ T cells from PBMCs. As DNA, the CDR3 is TGTGCCAGCAGTTACGCCGCAGGGATATACAATGAGCAGTTCTTC. Encoded protein: CASSYAAGIYNEQFF.